The sequence of this T cell receptor beta chain was determined in a study of tumor-infiltrating lymphocytes in localized non-small cell lung cancer. On the study more broadly: Some samples were collected after neoadjuvant chemotherapy; smokers, never-smokers and several histologies were included.

Study results and limitations: Different pieces of the same tissue were used for each assay. Tumor T-cell fraction from TCR sequencing was not associated with recurrence-free survival (p = 0.61). T-cell fraction did not differ between immunotypes IM1 and IM2.

The CDR3 runs to 13 residues. The V gene's germline CDR1 is MRHNA and CDR2 SNTAGT. The germline V and J ends were trimmed by 3 bases and 6 bases, with 10 bases remaining between them. Points on this clone: Its specificity is unknown.

TCRdb's copy holds only in-frame clones and misses some; the assay was immunoSEQ multiplex PCR. The sample includes about 12,000 clones, around 84% of them seen just once. What was sequenced was lung tumor tissue. The chain couples TRBV6-4 to TRBJ2-3; TRBD2 might be the D (5 bases). This TCR came from a human donor with non-small cell lung cancer. The CDR3 DNA follows: TGTGCCAGCAGTGATTCGGAGCGGGATACGCAGTATTTT. Its translation is CASSDSERDTQYF.